The clone carrying this T cell receptor beta chain turned up a few times. The antigen is undetermined. The germline V gene has CDR1 LNHNV and CDR2 YYDKDF (reference sequence). This CDR3 comprises 12 residues. The V gene lost 8 bases and the J gene lost 8 bases, with 15 bases spanning the gap. The data were obtained in a study of multiple sclerosis patients with progressive multifocal leukoencephalopathy. General study findings and limits: In most PML patients, TRB repertoires appeared less diverse by entropy. PML-onset expanded TRB clones were detectable before and during natalizumab therapy.

TCRdb keeps only in-frame clones here, not all; method: immunoSEQ multiplex PCR. The sample has about 32,000 clones, about 91% seen once; the top ten hold 1.9%. Time point of the sample: before natalizumab initiation. The rearrangement uses TRBV15 and TRBJ1-2; a possible D gene is TRBD1 (6 bases). This sequence originates from a man aged 30 to 39 with multiple sclerosis. Sequencing input: PBMCs. The CDR3 nucleotides are TGTGCCACCGCGACGGACAGAGCGGGCTACACCTTC. Amino acids: CATATDRAGYTF.